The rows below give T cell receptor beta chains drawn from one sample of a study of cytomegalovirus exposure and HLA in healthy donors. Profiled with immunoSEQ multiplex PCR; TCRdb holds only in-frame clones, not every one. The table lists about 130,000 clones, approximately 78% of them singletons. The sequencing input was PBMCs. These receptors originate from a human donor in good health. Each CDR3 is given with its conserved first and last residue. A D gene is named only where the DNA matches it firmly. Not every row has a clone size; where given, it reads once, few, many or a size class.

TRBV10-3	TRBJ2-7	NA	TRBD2	TGTGCCATCAGTGACCCTGGACTAGCGGGCACCTCCTACGAGCAGTACTTC	CAISDPGLAGTSYEQYF
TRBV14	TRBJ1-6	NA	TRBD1	TGTGCCAGCAGCCAAGTAGAGGGGACAGGGACCTATAATTCACCCCTCCACTTT	CASSQVEGTGTYNSPLHF
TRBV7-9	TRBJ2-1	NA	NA	TGTGCCAGCAGCCAGGCGGGGGCTCAAGAGCAGTTCTTC	CASSQAGAQEQFF
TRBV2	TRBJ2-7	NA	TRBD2	TGTGCCAGCGGGGGGACTACAGTATTCAACGAGCAGTACTTC	CASGGTTVFNEQYF
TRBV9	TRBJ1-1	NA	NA	TGTGCCAGTAGCGTAACAGGAAACACTGAAGCTTTCTTT	CASSVTGNTEAFF
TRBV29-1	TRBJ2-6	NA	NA	TGCAGCGTTTACTCTGGGGCCAACGTCCTGACTTTC	CSVYSGANVLTF
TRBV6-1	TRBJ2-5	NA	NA	TGTGCCAGCAGTGATTCGATTCGTCGGAGGGGGCTGCCAGGGGAGACCCAGTACTTC	CASSDSIRRRGLPGETQYF
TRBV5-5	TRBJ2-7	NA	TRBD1	TGTGCCAGCAGCCTGTGGGACAGGGCGTCCGAGCAGTACTTC	CASSLWDRASEQYF
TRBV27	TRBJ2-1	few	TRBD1	TGTGCCAGCAGTGGTAGACAGGGCTACAATGAGCAGTTCTTC	CASSGRQGYNEQFF
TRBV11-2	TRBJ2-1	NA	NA	TGTGCCAGCAGCTTAGATTTAACTTTCCAGTTCTTC	CASSLDLTFQFF
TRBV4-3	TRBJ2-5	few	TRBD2	TGCGCCAGCAGCCAAGAGCGGGGGGGCCAAGAGACCCAGTACTTC	CASSQERGGQETQYF
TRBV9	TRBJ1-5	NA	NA	TGTGCCAGCAAAACGGGTCTAGGCAATCAGCCCCAGCATTTT	CASKTGLGNQPQHF
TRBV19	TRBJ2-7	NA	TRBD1	TGTGCCAGTAGCCGACCGGGACAGGGGGCCTACGAGCAGTACTTC	CASSRPGQGAYEQYF
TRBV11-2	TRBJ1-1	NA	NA	TGTGCCAGCAGCTTTGGCAGAAACACTGAAGCTTTCTTT	CASSFGRNTEAFF
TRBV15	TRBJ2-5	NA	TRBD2	TGTGCCACCAGCTCTGAGATTAGCGGGAGGGGAGGGGCCCAGTACTTC	CATSSEISGRGGAQYF
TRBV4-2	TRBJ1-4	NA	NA	TGTGCCAGCAGCCAAGTTCCCGGGACTTATGAAAAACTGTTTTTT	CASSQVPGTYEKLFF
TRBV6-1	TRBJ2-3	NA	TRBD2	TGTGCCAGCAAGCTAGCGGGAGAATTAGATACGCAGTATTTT	CASKLAGELDTQYF
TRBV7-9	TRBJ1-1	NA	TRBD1	TGTGCCAGCAGCTTAGGAGGGGGCGGGGACACTGAAGCTTTCTTT	CASSLGGGGDTEAFF
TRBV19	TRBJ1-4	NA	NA	TGTGCCAGTAGCCGTCCCACTAATGAAAAACTGTTTTTT	CASSRPTNEKLFF
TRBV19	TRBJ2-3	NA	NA	TGTGCCAGTAGTATACAGATCACAGGGACGCAGTATTTT	CASSIQITGTQYF
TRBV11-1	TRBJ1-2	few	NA	TGTGCCAGCAGCTTCCGGGGTGGCTACACCTTC	CASSFRGGYTF
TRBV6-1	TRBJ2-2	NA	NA	TGTGCCAGCAGTAAATACAGGGTCACCGGGGAGCTGTTTTTT	CASSKYRVTGELFF